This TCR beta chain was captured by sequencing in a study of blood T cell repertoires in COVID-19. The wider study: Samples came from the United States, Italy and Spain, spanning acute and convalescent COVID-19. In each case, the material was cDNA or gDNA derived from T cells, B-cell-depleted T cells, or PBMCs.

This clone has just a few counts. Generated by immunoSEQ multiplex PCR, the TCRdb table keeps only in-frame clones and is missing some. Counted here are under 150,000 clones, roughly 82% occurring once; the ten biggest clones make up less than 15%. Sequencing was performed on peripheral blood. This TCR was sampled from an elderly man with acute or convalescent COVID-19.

DNA of the CDR3: TGTGCCAGCAGCTCACATTACGGGACAGGGCTACGGGGCTACACCTTC. Translation: CASSSHYGTGLRGYTF. J is TRBJ1-2 and V is TRBV11-2, with 9 positions matching TRBD1. The CDR3 length is 16 residues. Germline V gene sequence: CDR1 SGHAT, CDR2 FQNNGV. V shed 4 bases and J 8 bases; nucleotides not matched to a gene: 14.